This is a list of T cell receptor beta chains from one sample in a study of Graves' ophthalmopathy and Graves' hyperthyroidism. TCRdb reprocessed the multiplex PCR reads with MiXCR, giving one entry per CDR3 protein. The sample lists 650,000 to 900,000 distinct CDR3 sequences; 40% were seen once. What was sequenced was peripheral blood. The origin of the receptors is an adult man with Graves' ophthalmopathy. The CDR3 runs from the conserved cysteine through the conserved F or W. The order of the fields is J gene, V gene, D gene, clone size, CDR3 DNA, CDR3 protein. The D gene is left open where the match is weak. Clone size is not always given. Where it is, it says once, few, many or a class for expanded clones.

J gene: TRBJ2-3; V gene: TRBV5-6; D gene: TRBD2; clone size: .; CDR3 DNA: TGTGCCAGCAGCTTTCGGGGGGGCAGGTCAGATACGCAGTATTTT; CDR3 protein: CASSFRGGRSDTQYF
J gene: TRBJ1-1; V gene: TRBV7-9; D gene: TRBD1; clone size: .; CDR3 DNA: TGTGCCAGCAGCCGATCGACAGGGTTGAACACTGAAGCTTTCTTT; CDR3 protein: CASSRSTGLNTEAFF
J gene: TRBJ2-2; V gene: TRBV7-9; D gene: .; clone size: .; CDR3 DNA: TGTGCCAGCAGCGTCAGCAGCACCGGGGAGCTGTTTTTT; CDR3 protein: CASSVSSTGELFF
J gene: TRBJ1-3; V gene: TRBV19; D gene: .; clone size: .; CDR3 DNA: TGTGCCTGGACGCGGGACTCCACCTCTGGAAACACCATATATTTT; CDR3 protein: CAWTRDSTSGNTIYF
J gene: TRBJ1-2; V gene: TRBV6-6; D gene: .; clone size: .; CDR3 DNA: TGTGCCAGCAGCTCTGGGGGAGGGTTGAGTGGCTACACCTTC; CDR3 protein: CASSSGGGLSGYTF
J gene: TRBJ2-5; V gene: TRBV19; D gene: TRBD1; clone size: few; CDR3 DNA: TGTGCTTACGCAGGGGGCAGTGGGAAAGAGACCCAGTACTTC; CDR3 protein: CAYAGGSGKETQYF
J gene: TRBJ1-1; V gene: TRBV10-3; D gene: .; clone size: many; CDR3 DNA: TGTGCCATCAGTGAAAGGGTCACTGAAGCTTTCTTT; CDR3 protein: CAISERVTEAFF
J gene: TRBJ1-6; V gene: TRBV15; D gene: TRBD1; clone size: .; CDR3 DNA: TGTGCCACCAGCAGGGACAGGGGTTCACCCCTCCACTTT; CDR3 protein: CATSRDRGSPLHF
J gene: TRBJ1-3; V gene: TRBV10-2; D gene: .; clone size: many; CDR3 DNA: TGCGCCAGCAGTGAGACGGGAGGGGCTGCTGGAAACACCATATATTTT; CDR3 protein: CASSETGGAAGNTIYF
J gene: TRBJ1-4; V gene: TRBV2; D gene: .; clone size: .; CDR3 DNA: TGTGCCAGCACCCCCAGGGGAAATAATGAAAAACTGTTTTTT; CDR3 protein: CASTPRGNNEKLFF
J gene: TRBJ1-1; V gene: TRBV25-1; D gene: TRBD1; clone size: .; CDR3 DNA: TGTGCCAGCAGTGCTAGAGATCACGGGACAGGTGCCCTTTTGAACACTGAAGCTTTCTTT; CDR3 protein: CASSARDHGTGALLNTEAFF
J gene: TRBJ1-2; V gene: TRBV20-1; D gene: .; clone size: .; CDR3 DNA: TGCAGCGCTAACAGCGATGGGCATGGCTACACCTTC; CDR3 protein: CSANSDGHGYTF
J gene: TRBJ2-5; V gene: TRBV10-3; D gene: TRBD1; clone size: few; CDR3 DNA: TGTGCCATCCAGGCCCGACTCGGGACAGGGGAGGAGACCCAGTACTTC; CDR3 protein: CAIQARLGTGEETQYF
J gene: TRBJ2-7; V gene: TRBV4-1; D gene: TRBD2; clone size: .; CDR3 DNA: TGCGCCAGCAGCCTCCTCCTAGCGGAGAGTTACGAGCAGTACTTC; CDR3 protein: CASSLLLAESYEQYF
J gene: TRBJ1-1; V gene: TRBV10-3; D gene: TRBD1; clone size: .; CDR3 DNA: TGTGCCAAGGGGGCGAGCACTGAAGCTTTCTTT; CDR3 protein: CAKGASTEAFF
J gene: TRBJ2-2; V gene: TRBV25-1; D gene: .; clone size: .; CDR3 DNA: TGCGCCAGCACCAGAGACGGAGGTGGAACCGGGGAGCTGTTTTTT; CDR3 protein: CASTRDGGGTGELFF
J gene: TRBJ2-5; V gene: TRBV29-1; D gene: .; clone size: .; CDR3 DNA: TGCAGCTTAGCTAGGGGAGAGACCCAGTACTTC; CDR3 protein: CSLARGETQYF
J gene: TRBJ2-1; V gene: TRBV19; D gene: .; clone size: .; CDR3 DNA: TGTGCCACTCTACTTGGGACCGGTGAATACAATGAGCAGTTCTTC; CDR3 protein: CATLLGTGEYNEQFF
J gene: TRBJ2-2; V gene: TRBV29-1; D gene: .; clone size: many; CDR3 DNA: TGCAGCGTCGCAGTAATTTCCACCGGGGAGCTGTTTTTT; CDR3 protein: CSVAVISTGELFF
J gene: TRBJ2-5; V gene: TRBV9; D gene: .; clone size: many; CDR3 DNA: TGTGCCAGCAGCGTAGCCCCGGGTGAGACCCAGTACTTC; CDR3 protein: CASSVAPGETQYF
J gene: TRBJ1-3; V gene: TRBV20-1; D gene: .; clone size: .; CDR3 DNA: TGCAGTGCTAGAGAGCCTGGAAACACCATATATTTT; CDR3 protein: CSAREPGNTIYF
J gene: TRBJ1-3; V gene: TRBV7-9; D gene: .; clone size: few; CDR3 DNA: TGTGCCAGCAGTCCTCAGGGAAACACCATATATTTT; CDR3 protein: CASSPQGNTIYF